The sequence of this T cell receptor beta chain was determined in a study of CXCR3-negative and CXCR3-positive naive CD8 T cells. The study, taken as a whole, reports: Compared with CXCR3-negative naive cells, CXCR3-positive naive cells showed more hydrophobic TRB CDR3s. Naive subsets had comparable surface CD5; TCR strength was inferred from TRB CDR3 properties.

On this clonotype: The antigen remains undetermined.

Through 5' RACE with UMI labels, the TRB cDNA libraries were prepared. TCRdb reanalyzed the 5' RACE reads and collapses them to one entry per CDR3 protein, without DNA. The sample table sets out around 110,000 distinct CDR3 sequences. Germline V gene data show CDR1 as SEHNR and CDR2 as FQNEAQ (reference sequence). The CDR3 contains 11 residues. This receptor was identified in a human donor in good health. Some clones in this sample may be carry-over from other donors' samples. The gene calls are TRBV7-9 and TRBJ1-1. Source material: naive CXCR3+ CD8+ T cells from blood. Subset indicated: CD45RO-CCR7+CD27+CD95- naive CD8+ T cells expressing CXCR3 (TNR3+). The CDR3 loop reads CASSLEVEAFF.